This T cell receptor beta chain comes out of a study of shared clonotypes between healthy human individuals. The study, taken as a whole, reports: Sorted-subset sequencing, rarefaction showed, was incomplete despite large depth. Unshared clonotypes carried lower generation probabilities than those common to all four donors.

This was a deep-level run. Clones were sequenced by immunoSEQ multiplex PCR, and TCRdb holds only the in-frame ones, with some missing. In the table there are roughly 680,000 clones, roughly 72% of which are singletons. Points on this clone: Its antigen remains unidentified.

The CDR3 contains 16 residues. Germline V lookup: CDR1 MDHEN, CDR2 SYDVKM. V was clipped by 4 bases and J by 1 base, with 16 bases between them. Specimen: memory CD4+ T cells sorted from blood. Documented subset: CD45RA-negative fraction. J is TRBJ1-1 and V is TRBV28; weak D call: TRBD1 (6 bases). This TCR came from a woman under 40 in good health. CDR3 coding DNA: TGTGCCAGCAGTTCTGTACCGGGGGCACAGAACACTGAAGCTTTCTTT. This gives the protein CASSSVPGAQNTEAFF.